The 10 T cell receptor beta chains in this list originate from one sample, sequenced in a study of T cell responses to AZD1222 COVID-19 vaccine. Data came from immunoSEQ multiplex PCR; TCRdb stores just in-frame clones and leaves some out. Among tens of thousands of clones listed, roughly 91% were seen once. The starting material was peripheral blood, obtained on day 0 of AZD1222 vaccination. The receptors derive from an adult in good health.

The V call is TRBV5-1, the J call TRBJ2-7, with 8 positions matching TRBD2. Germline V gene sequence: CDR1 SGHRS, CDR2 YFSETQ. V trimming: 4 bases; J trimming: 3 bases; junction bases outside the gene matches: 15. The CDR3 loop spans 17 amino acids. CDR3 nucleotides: TGCGCCAGCAGCCCCCTACTCGGCGGGGGGCTCGACTACGAGCAGTACTTC. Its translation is CASSPLLGGGLDYEQYF.

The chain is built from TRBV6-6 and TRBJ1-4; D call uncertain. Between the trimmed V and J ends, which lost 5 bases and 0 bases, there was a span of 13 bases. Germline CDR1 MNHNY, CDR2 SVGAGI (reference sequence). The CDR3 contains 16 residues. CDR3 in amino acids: CASSPRGRPTNEKLFF. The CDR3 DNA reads TGTGCCAGCAGTCCCCGCGGCCGTCCAACTAATGAAAAACTGTTTTTT.

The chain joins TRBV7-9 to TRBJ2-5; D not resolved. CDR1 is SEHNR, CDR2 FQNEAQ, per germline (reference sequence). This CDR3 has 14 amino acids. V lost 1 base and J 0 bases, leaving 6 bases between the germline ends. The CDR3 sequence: CASSLGLDQETQYF. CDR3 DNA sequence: TGTGCCAGCAGCTTAGGGCTAGACCAAGAGACCCAGTACTTC.

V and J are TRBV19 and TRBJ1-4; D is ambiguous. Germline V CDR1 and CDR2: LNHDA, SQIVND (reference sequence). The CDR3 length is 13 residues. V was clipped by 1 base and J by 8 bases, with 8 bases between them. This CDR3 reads CASSIVKQEKLFF. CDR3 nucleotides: TGTGCCAGTAGTATAGTTAAGCAGGAAAAACTGTTTTTT.

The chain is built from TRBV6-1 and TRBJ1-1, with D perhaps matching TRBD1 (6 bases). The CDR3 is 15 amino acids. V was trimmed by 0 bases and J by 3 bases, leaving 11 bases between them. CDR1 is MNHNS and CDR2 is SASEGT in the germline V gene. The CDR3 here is CASSEASGADTEAFF. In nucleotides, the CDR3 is TGTGCCAGCAGTGAAGCCTCGGGGGCAGACACTGAAGCTTTCTTT.

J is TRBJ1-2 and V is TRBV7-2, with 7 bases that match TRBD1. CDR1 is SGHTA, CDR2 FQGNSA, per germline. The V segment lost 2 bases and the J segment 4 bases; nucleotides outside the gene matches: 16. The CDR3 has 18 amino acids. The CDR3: CASSLPMIRQGGGYGYTF. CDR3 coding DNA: TGTGCCAGCAGCTTACCGATGATAAGACAGGGTGGCGGCTATGGCTACACCTTC. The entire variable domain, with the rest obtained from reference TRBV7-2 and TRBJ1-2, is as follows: GAGVSQSPSNKVTEKGKDVELRCDPISGHTALYWYRQSLGQGLEFLIYFQGNSAPDKSGLPSDRFSAERTGGSVSTLTIQRTQQEDSAVYLCASSLPMIRQGGGYGYTFGSGTRLTVV.

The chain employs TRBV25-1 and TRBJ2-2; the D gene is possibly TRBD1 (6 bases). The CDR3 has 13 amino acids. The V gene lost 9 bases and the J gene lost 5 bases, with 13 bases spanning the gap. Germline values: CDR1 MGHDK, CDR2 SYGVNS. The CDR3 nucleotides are TGTGCCAGTGTACAACAGGGAACCGGGGAGCTGTTTTTT. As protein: CASVQQGTGELFF.

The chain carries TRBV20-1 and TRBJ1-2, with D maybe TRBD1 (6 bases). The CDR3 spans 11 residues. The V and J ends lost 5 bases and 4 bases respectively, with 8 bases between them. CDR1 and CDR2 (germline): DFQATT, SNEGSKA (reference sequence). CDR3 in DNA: TGCAGTGCTTTGGACAGCTATGGCTACACCTTC. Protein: CSALDSYGYTF.

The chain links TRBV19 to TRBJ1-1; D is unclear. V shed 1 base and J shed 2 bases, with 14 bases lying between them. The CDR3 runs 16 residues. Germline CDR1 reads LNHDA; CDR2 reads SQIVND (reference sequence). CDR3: CASSIVAGQPNTEAFF. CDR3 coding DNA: TGTGCCAGTAGTATAGTTGCCGGCCAGCCTAACACTGAAGCTTTCTTT.

CDR3 protein: CASSLWGDEQYF. The CDR3 DNA reads as TGTGCCAGCAGCTTATGGGGAGACGAGCAGTACTTC. The chain carries TRBV5-6 and TRBJ2-7, with a weak D call TRBD2 (5 bases). The CDR3 sequence is 12 residues long. Trimming stripped 2 bases from V and 5 bases from J, with 8 bases between. The germline gives CDR1 SGHDT, CDR2 YYEEEE.